The entry below describes one T cell receptor beta chain. Its antigen is unknown. The length of the CDR3 is 13 residues. Trimming shortened V by 2 bases and J by 1 base, and 5 bases separated the two germline ends. Germline loops: CDR1 SNHLY, CDR2 FYNNEI. The table came from immunoSEQ multiplex PCR; TCRdb's copy has only in-frame clones and leaves some out. This repertoire shows 35,000 to 40,000 clones, 92% found once; its top ten account for less than 9.5%. These data belong to a study of OX40 agonist ivuxolimab in advanced cancers. Findings and caveats of the study: Researchers did not determine the expanded peripheral T cells' antigen specificity. Nonresponders included some who also had low normalized T-cell clonal expansion.

The source is an adult with an advanced solid tumor such as melanoma, head and neck, liver or kidney cancer. The sample in question was CD4+ or CD8+ T cells sorted from blood, obtained in a trial of the OX40 agonist ivuxolimab. The V gene is TRBV2, the J gene TRBJ2-5; no clear D gene. In DNA, the CDR3 is TGTGCCAGCAGTGAACCCTCCCAAGAGACCCAGTACTTC. Amino acids: CASSEPSQETQYF. Filled out from reference TRBV2 and TRBJ2-5, the complete variable domain reads EPEVTQTPSHQVTQMGQEVILRCVPISNHLYFYWYRQILGQKVEFLVSFYNNEISEKSEIFDDQFSVERPDGSNFTLKIRSTKLEDSAMYFCASSEPSQETQYFGPGTRLLVL.